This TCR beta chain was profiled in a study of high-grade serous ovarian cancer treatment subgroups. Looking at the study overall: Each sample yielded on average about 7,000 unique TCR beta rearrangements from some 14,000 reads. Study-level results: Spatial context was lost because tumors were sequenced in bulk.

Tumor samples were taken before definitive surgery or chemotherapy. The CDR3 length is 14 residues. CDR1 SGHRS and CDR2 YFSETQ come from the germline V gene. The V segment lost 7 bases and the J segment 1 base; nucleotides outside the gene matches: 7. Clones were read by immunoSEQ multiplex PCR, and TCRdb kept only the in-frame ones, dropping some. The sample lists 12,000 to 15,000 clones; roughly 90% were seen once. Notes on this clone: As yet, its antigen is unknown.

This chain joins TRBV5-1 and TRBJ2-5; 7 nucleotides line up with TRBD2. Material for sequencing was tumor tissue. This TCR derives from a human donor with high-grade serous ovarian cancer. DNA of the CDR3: TGCGCCAGCGGCACCGGGGGGTTCCAAGAGACCCAGTACTTC. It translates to CASGTGGFQETQYF. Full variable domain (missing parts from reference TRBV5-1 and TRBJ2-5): KAGVTQTPRYLIKTRGQQVTLSCSPISGHRSVSWYQQTPGQGLQFLFEYFSETQRNKGNFPGRFSGRQFSNSRSEMNVSTLELGDSALYLCASGTGGFQETQYFGPGTRLLVL.